Listed here is a single TCR beta chain. The antigen remains undetermined. The CDR3 has 14 residues. The V gene lost 5 bases and the J gene lost 3 bases, with 14 bases spanning the gap. Germline lookup yields CDR1 SEHNR and CDR2 FQNEAQ (reference sequence). TCRdb keeps only in-frame clones here, not all; method: immunoSEQ multiplex PCR. The profile shows fewer than 400,000 clones, around two thirds of them singletons. This sample is part of a study of shared clonotypes between healthy human individuals. General study findings and limits: In contrast to clonotypes shared by all four donors, non-shared clonotypes had lower generation probabilities. An anticipated effect of sequencing depth on clonotype sharing among donors was recognized. Donors were few, which limited the genetic and exposure-history diversity represented.

This receptor was obtained from a man aged 25 to 45 in good health. This rearrangement joins TRBV7-9 to TRBJ2-7, with D possibly TRBD1 on 7 matching bases. Sample: memory CD4+ T cells sorted from blood. Subset reported: CD45RA-negative fraction. The CDR3 nucleotides are TGTGCCAGCAGCCCCAGGGGGGTAGGCTACGAGCAGTACTTC. This codes for CASSPRGVGYEQYF.